This is a list of T cell receptor beta chains from one sample in a study of blood T cell repertoires in COVID-19. Sequenced by immunoSEQ multiplex PCR; TCRdb stores in-frame clones only, minus some. The sample records about 200,000 clones, approximately 90% being singletons. Sequencing was performed on peripheral blood. The receptors derive from a man in his fifties or sixties with acute or convalescent COVID-19. Both conserved end residues are part of each CDR3. Each record gives: D gene, J gene, clone size, V gene, CDR3 protein, CDR3 DNA. The D gene is left open where the match is weak. Only part of the rows carry a size: once, few, many, or a class if the clone is expanded.

>TRBD2|TRBJ2-7|.|TRBV29-1
CSVDLAGVGEQYF
TGCAGCGTAGACCTAGCGGGAGTAGGCGAGCAGTACTTC
>.|TRBJ1-6|.|TRBV5-1
CASSLVLAGEGSPLHF
TGCGCCAGCAGCTTGGTCCTTGCAGGGGAGGGTTCACCCCTCCACTTT
>TRBD1|TRBJ1-4|.|TRBV6-7
CASRRDRDSVGNEKLFF
TGTGCCAGCAGACGCGACAGGGACTCTGTGGGTAATGAAAAACTGTTTTTT
>TRBD2|TRBJ2-5|once|TRBV28
CASSLGLAGGPGQETQYF
TGTGCCAGCAGTTTAGGACTAGCGGGAGGGCCAGGGCAAGAGACCCAGTACTTC
>TRBD1|TRBJ2-2|.|TRBV6-6
CASSRGQGTNTGELFF
TGTGCCAGCAGTAGGGGACAGGGAACGAACACCGGGGAGCTGTTTTTT
>TRBD1|TRBJ1-5|.|TRBV28
CASSSRGTGNHRPQHF
TGTGCCAGCAGTTCCAGGGGGACAGGGAATCATCGGCCCCAGCATTTT
>TRBD1|TRBJ1-1|.|TRBV6-5
CASSYSYRGFEAFF
TGTGCCAGCAGTTACTCGTACAGGGGATTTGAAGCTTTCTTT
>.|TRBJ2-1|.|TRBV6-2/TRBV6-3
CASSLNYEQFF
TGTGCCAGCAGTCTAAACTATGAGCAGTTCTTC
>TRBD2|TRBJ2-1|.|TRBV30
CAWSPGTSGTQFF
TGTGCCTGGAGTCCCGGGACTAGCGGGACGCAGTTCTTC
>TRBD2|TRBJ2-6|.|TRBV4-3
CASSQEAGDGANVLTF
TGCGCCAGCAGCCAAGAAGCGGGGGATGGGGCCAACGTCCTGACTTTC
>.|TRBJ1-3|.|TRBV2
CASRYNSGNTIYF
TGTGCCAGCAGGTATAACTCTGGAAACACCATATATTTT
>TRBD2|TRBJ2-7|.|TRBV11-3
CASSLGAGAIYEQYF
TGTGCCAGCAGCTTAGGGGCGGGAGCCATCTACGAGCAGTACTTC
>.|TRBJ1-1|few|TRBV6-1
CASSDDTTGRNTEAFF
TGTGCCAGCAGTGACGATACGACAGGAAGGAACACTGAAGCTTTCTTT
>TRBD1|TRBJ1-5|.|TRBV28
CASSPDRGNQPQHF
TGTGCCAGCAGCCCGGACAGGGGCAATCAGCCCCAGCATTTT
>.|TRBJ1-3|.|TRBV5-1
CASSPGQSGNTIYF
TGCGCCAGCAGCCCGGGACAATCTGGAAACACCATATATTTT
>.|TRBJ2-2|once|TRBV10-3
CAISDPPAGGELFF
TGTGCCATCAGTGATCCTCCCGCGGGCGGGGAGCTGTTTTTT
>TRBD2|TRBJ2-7|.|TRBV27
CASSFLKSSLAGRDFYEQYF
TGTGCCAGCAGTTTCCTGAAGTCCAGCCTAGCGGGCCGGGATTTCTACGAGCAGTACTTC
>.|TRBJ2-7|.|TRBV27
CASSKFRRVHGSSYEQYF
TGTGCCAGCAGTAAATTCCGCCGGGTCCACGGGAGCTCCTACGAGCAGTACTTC
>TRBD1|TRBJ1-2|once|TRBV19
CASSAGDRDLPRGYTF
TGTGCCAGTAGTGCGGGGGACAGGGATCTCCCTAGGGGCTACACCTTC
>TRBD1|TRBJ1-5|once|TRBV28
CASSQVGQGLYQPQHF
TGTGCCAGCAGTCAGGTAGGACAGGGGCTCTATCAGCCCCAGCATTTT
>.|TRBJ1-5|once|TRBV6-2/TRBV6-3
CASSYRNQPQHF
TGTGCCAGCAGTTATCGGAATCAGCCCCAGCATTTT
>.|TRBJ1-5|.|TRBV6-2/TRBV6-3
CASSYKEQPQHF
TGTGCCAGCAGTTACAAGGAGCAGCCCCAGCATTTT